This is a list of T cell receptor beta chains from one sample in a study of CD8 T cells in Susac syndrome. TCRdb independently ran MiXCR on the immunoSEQ multiplex PCR reads; one entry per CDR3 protein. Among some 450,000 distinct CDR3 sequences, 85% were seen once, and the ten largest hold 0.09% to 0.15%. The sequencing sample was made of CD8+ T cells from PBMCs. Receptors were obtained from a human donor with multiple sclerosis. Each CDR3 is given with its conserved first and last residue. Each record gives: J gene, V gene, CDR3 protein.

TRBJ2-2	TRBV6-1	CASSRQDTGELFF
TRBJ1-1	TRBV11-2	CASSLGGVELFF
TRBJ2-6	TRBV5-5	CASSFGVPGSGANVLTF
TRBJ2-7	TRBV9	CASSPPGGGAEQYF
TRBJ1-3	TRBV7-9	CASSSHVDTIYF
TRBJ2-7	TRBV4-1	CASSQDDLSRAYEQYF
TRBJ1-2	TRBV6-4	CASSDSREGPYTF
TRBJ2-4	TRBV6-1	CASSEIWTGVDKNIQYF
TRBJ2-2	TRBV30	CAWRRTSGTGAGELFF
TRBJ2-7	TRBV5-1	CASSPGLNSYEQYF
TRBJ2-7	TRBV20-1	CSAYSGDYSYEQYF
TRBJ2-7	TRBV2	CASSETQESSYEQYF
TRBJ2-1	TRBV5-4	CASSLFGGNNEQFF
TRBJ1-2	TRBV6-5	CASSYSRSEGGYTF
TRBJ1-1	TRBV9	CASSQGFGAEAFF
TRBJ1-2	TRBV12-3/TRBV12-4	CASSRPGQAAYYGYTF
TRBJ1-1	TRBV29-1	CSVREGTEAFF
TRBJ1-6	TRBV30	CAWSDSYNSPLHF
TRBJ2-1	TRBV27	CASSFGGTYNEQFF
TRBJ1-1	TRBV30	CAWRLYTEAFF
TRBJ2-3	TRBV12-5	CASGLGGTGDDTQYF
TRBJ2-2	TRBV5-6	CASSLVGGDPNTGELFF
TRBJ1-1	TRBV6-5	CASSYSILAVNTEAFF
TRBJ2-5	TRBV4-1	CASSQGLAAEETQYF